Listed below are T cell receptor beta chains from one sample, sequenced in a study of cytomegalovirus exposure and HLA in healthy donors. Profiling relied on immunoSEQ multiplex PCR, and the TCRdb table lists in-frame clones only, not all of them. The table lists about 100,000 clones, 84% of them singletons. The sample comprised PBMCs. These receptors came from a woman in her late teens or twenties in good health and CMV-seronegative. Each CDR3 is given with its conserved first and last residue. The order of the fields is J gene, D gene, clone size, V gene, CDR3 protein, CDR3 DNA. A D gene is named only where the DNA matches it firmly. Clone size is given for some rows only: seen once, a few or many times, or a class if the clone is expanded.

J gene: TRBJ1-2
D gene: NA
clone size: NA
V gene: TRBV12-1
CDR3 protein: CASSFRPGGYGYTF
CDR3 DNA: TGTGCCAGCAGCTTCCGACCCGGGGGCTATGGCTACACCTTC

J gene: TRBJ2-7
D gene: TRBD1
clone size: NA
V gene: TRBV18
CDR3 protein: CASSPQPGQTSYEQYF
CDR3 DNA: TGTGCCAGCTCACCACAACCGGGACAGACCTCCTACGAGCAGTACTTC

J gene: TRBJ1-2
D gene: TRBD1
clone size: NA
V gene: TRBV29-1
CDR3 protein: CSVALGTGFGYTF
CDR3 DNA: TGCAGCGTTGCGTTAGGGACAGGGTTTGGCTACACCTTC

J gene: TRBJ2-5
D gene: TRBD1
clone size: NA
V gene: TRBV9
CDR3 protein: CASSVAGTAQETQYF
CDR3 DNA: TGTGCCAGCAGCGTAGCCGGGACAGCGCAAGAGACCCAGTACTTC

J gene: TRBJ2-7
D gene: NA
clone size: NA
V gene: TRBV7-2
CDR3 protein: CASSQGHLTYEQYF
CDR3 DNA: TGTGCCAGCAGCCAAGGACATTTAACCTACGAGCAGTACTTC

J gene: TRBJ2-1
D gene: TRBD2
clone size: NA
V gene: TRBV7-3
CDR3 protein: CASSPRTSTATEQFF
CDR3 DNA: TGTGCCAGCAGCCCCCGGACTAGCACAGCTACTGAGCAGTTCTTC

J gene: TRBJ1-2
D gene: NA
clone size: once
V gene: TRBV5-1
CDR3 protein: CASSLGVDNYGYTF
CDR3 DNA: TGCGCCAGCAGCTTGGGAGTAGATAACTATGGCTACACCTTC

J gene: TRBJ2-2
D gene: NA
clone size: once
V gene: TRBV19
CDR3 protein: CASSRAQGGTGELFF
CDR3 DNA: TGTGCCAGTAGTCGCGCACAGGGTGGCACCGGGGAGCTGTTTTTT

J gene: TRBJ2-1
D gene: TRBD1
clone size: few
V gene: TRBV7-2
CDR3 protein: CASSLVTGPSYNEQFF
CDR3 DNA: TGTGCCAGCAGCTTAGTGACAGGGCCCTCCTACAATGAGCAGTTCTTC

J gene: TRBJ1-4
D gene: NA
clone size: few
V gene: TRBV7-9
CDR3 protein: CASGSGRTGEKLFF
CDR3 DNA: TGTGCCAGCGGTTCCGGGAGGACGGGTGAAAAACTGTTTTTT

J gene: TRBJ2-7
D gene: NA
clone size: NA
V gene: TRBV4-3
CDR3 protein: CASSQETDSYEQYF
CDR3 DNA: TGCGCCAGCAGCCAAGAGACAGACTCCTACGAGCAGTACTTC

J gene: TRBJ2-1
D gene: NA
clone size: NA
V gene: TRBV18
CDR3 protein: CASSPGHLHNEQFF
CDR3 DNA: TGTGCCAGCTCACCGGGACACCTACACAATGAGCAGTTCTTC

J gene: TRBJ2-1
D gene: TRBD1
clone size: NA
V gene: TRBV30
CDR3 protein: CAWSEGTGIYEQFF
CDR3 DNA: TGTGCCTGGAGTGAAGGGACAGGGATTTATGAGCAGTTCTTC

J gene: TRBJ2-3
D gene: TRBD1
clone size: NA
V gene: TRBV5-4
CDR3 protein: CASSFLGQGARDTQYF
CDR3 DNA: TGTGCCAGCAGCTTCCTGGGACAGGGGGCGCGAGATACGCAGTATTTT

J gene: TRBJ2-1
D gene: NA
clone size: once
V gene: TRBV7-3
CDR3 protein: CASSFGASFSYNEQFF
CDR3 DNA: TGTGCCAGCAGCTTTGGGGCGTCTTTCTCCTACAATGAGCAGTTCTTC

J gene: TRBJ2-5
D gene: TRBD2
clone size: NA
V gene: TRBV7-2
CDR3 protein: CASSLATRGGSQETQYF
CDR3 DNA: TGTGCCAGCAGCCTGGCCACGCGGGGGGGGAGTCAAGAGACCCAGTACTTC